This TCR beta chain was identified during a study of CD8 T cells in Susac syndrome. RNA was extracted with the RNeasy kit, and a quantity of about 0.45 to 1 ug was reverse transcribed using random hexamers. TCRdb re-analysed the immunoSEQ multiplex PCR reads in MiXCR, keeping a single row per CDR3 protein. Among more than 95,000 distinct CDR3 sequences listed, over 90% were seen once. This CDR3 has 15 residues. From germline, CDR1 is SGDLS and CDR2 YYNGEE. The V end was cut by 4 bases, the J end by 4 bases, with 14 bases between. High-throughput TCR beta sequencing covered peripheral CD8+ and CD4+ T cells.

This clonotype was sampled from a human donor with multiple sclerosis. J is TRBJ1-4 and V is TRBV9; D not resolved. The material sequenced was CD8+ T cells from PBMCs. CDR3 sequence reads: CASSPGGRSNEKLFF. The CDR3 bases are TGTGCCAGCAGCCCTGGTGGCAGGAGTAATGAAAAACTGTTTTTT.